This TCR beta chain was identified in a study of blood T cell repertoires in COVID-19. Study-wide context: COVID-19 samples, acute and convalescent, were from the United States, Italy and Spain. PBMCs, B-cell-depleted T cells, or T cells were the source of the cDNA or gDNA that made up the material.

The protocol was immunoSEQ multiplex PCR, while the TCRdb copy is restricted to in-frame clones and leaves out a portion. This table holds some 300,000 clones, approximately 84% found once. With 4 bases clipped from V and 7 bases from J, the junction kept 6 bases outside the gene matches. Germline values: CDR1 LNHDA, CDR2 SQIVND (reference sequence). The CDR3 spans 13 residues. This clonotype originated in a young man who had recovered from COVID-19. The rearrangement links TRBV19 to TRBJ1-2; 7 nucleotides align to TRBD1. The sequenced sample was PBMCs or T cells enriched from blood (not recorded which). CDR3 nucleotides: TGTGCCAGTAGTAACGACAGGGCGGCTGGCTACACCTTC. As protein: CASSNDRAAGYTF.